The text below deals with one T cell receptor (beta chain). Within its sample, this clonotype is medium-sized (0.01 to 0.1%). Its antigen is unknown. It has no much larger one-base neighbor in the sample; base qualities were not kept. The entry originates in a study of T cell repertoires in aging, cancer and after chemotherapy (dated by TCRdb to between 2018 and 2021). About the full investigation: Six donor age groups were covered, ranging from 30 or younger up to 70 or older, and each group contained at least three individuals. The full dataset contained around 8.2 million TCR reads. Control TCR repertoires from healthy donors were recorded across several months to years, and re-sampling revealed clear clonal overlap. The cohort comprised some 220 cancer patients, roughly 90 with hematological and approximately 120 with solid cancers, plus 95 healthy donors as a reference group. To look at immunoaging and at how T cells reconstitute after chemotherapy, the study profiled TCR beta repertoires in peripheral blood from both healthy donors and cancer patients.

Study-level results and caveats: Compared with age-matched healthy donors, untreated patients with hematological or solid cancers had significantly lower TCR diversity and higher clonality in blood. In healthy donors, the decline in TCR diversity with age was mainly due to loss of richness, whereas in cancer patients loss of evenness also played a role. The authors noted that the repertoire data do not allow conclusions about immunological memory after chemotherapy. In both cancer cohorts, the median generation probability rose over the chemotherapy interval, which suggests that the repertoire was reconstituted through rebound thymic output.

Looking up the germline V gene yields CDR1 MNHEY and CDR2 SVGEGT. The CDR3 covers 13 residues, taking in both the cysteine and the phenylalanine. Only the CDR3 part of the read is kept: 39 bases, read in frame from the first base. V is cut by 0 bases and J by 6 bases, and the space between the germline ends is 6 bases. Instead of sorted cells or RNA, genomic DNA extracted from peripheral blood served as the source for amplifying TCR beta rearrangements. Using a mixed TRB-A/B primer pool, multiplex touch-down PCR amplified rearranged TRB sequences covering the V, D and J segments. Illumina adapters and sample indices were attached to the amplicons through two consecutive PCR reactions run with Phusion HS II polymerase. After gel purification with the NucleoSpin Gel and PCR Clean-up kit, the amplicons were checked using Qubit and an Agilent 2100 Bioanalyzer. Sequencing of the libraries was done on an Illumina MiSeq with paired-end, single-indexed 600-cycle runs. The authors' analysis ran thus. MiXCR versions 2.12 and 3.0.5 were used to process TRB sequences. A clone was defined as each unique CDR3 nucleotide sequence, and only productive sequences supported by at least two reads were kept. Shannon diversity, evenness, clonality (one minus evenness), and alpha-parameterized diversity profiles from alpha 0 to 5 were included as repertoire metrics. The IGoR algorithm was used to calculate generation probabilities of clones in the paired pre- and post-chemotherapy samples. The public reads were run again by TCRdb, first through fastp at Q25 and then through MiXCR, and only productive beta chains were kept. Records with the same CDR3 protein are collapsed into one entry carrying the most frequent genes and DNA. The V and J calls follow TCRdb's processing rather than the paper's. The sample table contains about 5,700 distinct CDR3 sequences; only one count was recorded for roughly 29% of them. The top ten constitute about 5.8% of the sample.

The TCR comes from a human donor in good health. Material for sequencing was blood. Recombination linked TRBV6-2 or TRBV6-3 to TRBJ2-1, with the identity of the D gene unclear. In nucleotide form, the sequence is TGTGCCAGCAGTTACTCGAGTCCCAATGAGCAGTTCTTC. It encodes CASSYSSPNEQFF.